This paragraph reports one T cell receptor (beta chain). The sample originates from a study of CD8 T cells in Susac syndrome. RNA, at about 0.45 to 1 ug, was reverse transcribed with random hexamers. TCRdb re-called the immunoSEQ multiplex PCR reads with MiXCR, one entry per CDR3 protein. The profile shows 150,000 to 200,000 distinct CDR3 sequences, about 93% of them singletons. The source is a human donor in good health. The specimen was CD4+ T cells from PBMCs.

The CDR3 DNA reads as TGTGCCTGGAGTTCTGGACTAGGAGGCACGCCGGGGCAGTACTTC. This codes for CAWSSGLGGTPGQYF. This sequence joins TRBV30 and TRBJ2-7; 7 bases match TRBD2. V shed 2 bases, J shed 9 bases, and the junction held 16 bases outside the gene matches. From germline, CDR1 is GTSNPN and CDR2 SVGIG (reference sequence). The CDR3 covers 15 residues.